This T cell receptor beta chain is drawn from a study of T cells expressing NK-cell markers. Findings and caveats of the study: The CD3+CD56-NKG2C+ fraction of several donors was also led by these clonotypes. The study left the HCMV specificity of expanded NKG2C+ T cell clones unresolved.

Synthesis of TCR beta cDNA relied on 5'RACE template switching carrying UMIs. TCRdb re-called the 5' RACE reads; every CDR3 protein appears as one record, without DNA. With hundreds of thousands of distinct CDR3 sequences in the sample, the ten largest clones hold 4% to 5%. A remark on this clonotype: What it binds is unknown.

The sequencing input was blood T cells: a sorted CD56 or NKG2C T cell subset, CD4+ or CD8+ T cells, or bulk PBMC T cells (not recorded which). This receptor was taken from a woman aged 18 to 69 in good health.

This chain's CDR3 is CAISEIRSEQFF. The chain has TRBV10-3 and TRBJ2-1. Germline CDR1 is ENHRY and CDR2 is SYGVKD. This CDR3 has 12 residues.